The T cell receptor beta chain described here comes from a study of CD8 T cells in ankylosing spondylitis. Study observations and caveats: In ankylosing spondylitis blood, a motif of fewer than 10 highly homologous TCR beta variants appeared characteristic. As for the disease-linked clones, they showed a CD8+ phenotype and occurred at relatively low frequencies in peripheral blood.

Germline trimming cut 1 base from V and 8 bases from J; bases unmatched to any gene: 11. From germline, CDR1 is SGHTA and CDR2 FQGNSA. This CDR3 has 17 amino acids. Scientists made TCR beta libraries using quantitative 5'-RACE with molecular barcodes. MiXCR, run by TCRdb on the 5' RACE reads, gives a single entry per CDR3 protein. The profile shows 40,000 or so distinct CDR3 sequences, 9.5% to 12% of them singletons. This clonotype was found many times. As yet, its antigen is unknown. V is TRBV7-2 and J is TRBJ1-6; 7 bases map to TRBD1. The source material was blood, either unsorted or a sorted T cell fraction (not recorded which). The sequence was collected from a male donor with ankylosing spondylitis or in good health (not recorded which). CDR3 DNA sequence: TGTGCCAGCAGCTTAGTCCCCAAGGGGGCTGTTGATTCACCCCTCCACTTT. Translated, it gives CASSLVPKGAVDSPLHF.